This T cell receptor beta chain was identified during a study of spatial heterogeneity in lung cancer. The overall study: PBMC samples from follow-up, where available, were sequenced a median of around two years after resection. Alpha-chain sequences were detected in numbers that were consistently lower than beta-chain sequences. Study findings and constraints: TCRs found ubiquitously expanded in tumor appeared in blood more at resection than at follow-up.

This clonotype was picked up a small number of times. Its specificity is not known. Trimming cost V 0 bases and J 3 bases; bases outside gene matches: 0. From germline, CDR1 is KGHSH and CDR2 LQKENI. The CDR3 length is 15 residues. In the library, each TCR cDNA molecule bore its own unique molecular identifier. TCRdb re-called the 5' RACE reads through MiXCR, storing one row per CDR3 protein. Of 45,000 to 65,000 distinct CDR3 sequences in the sample, more than 6.5% are singletons; the top ten hold 35%. The time point was: blood at routine non-recurrence follow-up after resection. Unsorted whole RNA samples from tumor, nontumor lung or frozen PBMC were sequenced.

V gene TRBV18 combines with J gene TRBJ2-5; 11 nucleotides align to TRBD2. The sample in question was PBMCs, obtained at follow-up. The clonotype originates from a female donor with early-stage non-small cell lung cancer. CDR3 region: CASSPPGLAEETQYF. DNA for the CDR3: TGTGCCAGCTCACCACCGGGACTAGCGGAAGAGACCCAGTACTTC. The full variable domain, its missing parts supplied by reference TRBV18 and TRBJ2-5, is NAGVMQNPRHLVRRRGQEARLRCSPMKGHSHVYWYRQLPEEGLKFMVYLQKENIIDESGMPKERFSAEFPKEGPSILRIQQVVRGDSAAYFCASSPPGLAEETQYFGPGTRLLVL.